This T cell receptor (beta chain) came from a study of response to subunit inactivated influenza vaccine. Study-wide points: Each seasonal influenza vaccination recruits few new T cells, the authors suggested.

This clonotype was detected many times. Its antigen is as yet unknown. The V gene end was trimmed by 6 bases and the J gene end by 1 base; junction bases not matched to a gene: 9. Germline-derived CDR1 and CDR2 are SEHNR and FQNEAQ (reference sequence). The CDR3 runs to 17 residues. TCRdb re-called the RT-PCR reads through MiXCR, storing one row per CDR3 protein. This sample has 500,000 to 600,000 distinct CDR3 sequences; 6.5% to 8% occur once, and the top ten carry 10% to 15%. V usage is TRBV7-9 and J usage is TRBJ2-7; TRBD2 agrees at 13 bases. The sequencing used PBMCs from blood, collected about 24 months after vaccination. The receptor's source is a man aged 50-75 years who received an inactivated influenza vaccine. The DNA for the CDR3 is TGTGCCAGCAGTAACGGACTAGCGGGAGAGTCTTCCTACGAGCAGTACTTC. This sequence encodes CASSNGLAGESSYEQYF.